Listed below are T cell receptor beta chains from one sample, sequenced in a study of vaccination and CD4 T cells after COVID-19. TCRdb reprocessed the PCR reads via MiXCR and lists one record per CDR3 protein. The data hold about 14,000 distinct CDR3 sequences, with roughly 51% observed a single time. Their antigens remain unidentified. This specimen consisted of CD4+ T cells from blood, cultured in vitro, obtained before SARS-CoV-2 vaccination. Every receptor here comes from a human donor who had recovered from COVID-19. Both conserved end residues are part of each CDR3. A D gene is named only where the DNA matches it firmly. A clone size is listed for some rows: how often the clone was seen (once, few, many), or a class if it is expanded.

v_gene	j_gene	d_gene	abundance	CDR3aa	CDR3nt
TRBV10-3	TRBJ2-1	NA	NA	CAISESVEEQFF	TGTGCCATCAGTGAGTCCGTTGAGGAGCAGTTCTTC
TRBV6-2/TRBV6-3	TRBJ2-5	TRBD2	NA	CASSTTSGRQRVETQYF	TGTGCCAGCAGTACGACTAGCGGGAGGCAAAGGGTAGAGACCCAGTACTTC
TRBV13	TRBJ2-3	TRBD2	once	CASSQIERDYSTDTQYF	TGCGCCAGCAGCCAGATCGAGCGGGACTACAGCACAGATACGCAGTATTTT
TRBV19	TRBJ2-7	NA	few	CASQGPGYPYEQYF	TGTGCCAGTCAAGGACCGGGGTACCCCTACGAGCAGTACTTC
TRBV7-9	TRBJ1-2	NA	NA	CASSSLDLGPF	TGTGCCAGCAGCTCCCTCGATCTCGGGCCCTTC
TRBV20-1	TRBJ1-2	NA	NA	CSARVPGHYGYTF	TGCAGTGCTAGAGTCCCAGGGCACTATGGCTACACCTTC
TRBV27	TRBJ2-6	TRBD1	NA	CASSSKQGNGANVLTF	TGTGCCAGCAGCTCCAAACAGGGGAACGGGGCCAACGTCCTGACTTTC
TRBV12-3/TRBV12-4	TRBJ2-1	TRBD1	few	CASRYGTGRSYNEQFF	TGTGCCAGCAGGTACGGGACAGGACGCTCCTACAATGAGCAGTTCTTC
TRBV27	TRBJ2-1	TRBD2	few	CASSPPGLGTYNEQFF	TGTGCCAGCAGTCCCCCGGGACTAGGAACATACAATGAGCAGTTCTTC
TRBV7-2	TRBJ1-2	NA	NA	CASSLYEQVGGYTF	TGTGCCAGCAGCTTATATGAGCAGGTCGGCGGCTACACCTTC
TRBV6-2/TRBV6-3	TRBJ1-6	NA	once	CASRLGDPYSPLHF	TGTGCCAGCAGACTCGGGGATCCCTATTCACCCCTCCACTTT
TRBV7-3	TRBJ2-2	NA	NA	CASSLFGGGLNTGELFF	TGTGCCAGCAGCTTATTTGGGGGAGGACTGAACACCGGGGAGCTGTTTTTT
TRBV20-1	TRBJ2-1	NA	NA	CSAPPRSSYNEQFF	TGCAGTGCTCCCCCTAGAAGCTCCTACAATGAGCAGTTCTTC
TRBV10-3	TRBJ2-4	TRBD1	NA	CASSEALRQGSNIQYF	TGTGCCAGCAGTGAAGCGCTTAGACAGGGGTCAAACATTCAGTACTTC
TRBV6-4	TRBJ1-2	NA	NA	CASSPSGWGDYGYTF	TGTGCCAGCAGTCCCTCAGGATGGGGTGACTATGGCTACACCTTC
TRBV6-1	TRBJ1-1	NA	NA	CASSPPGRNTEAFF	TGTGCCAGCAGCCCTCCCGGACGGAACACTGAAGCTTTCTTT
TRBV7-2	TRBJ1-2	NA	NA	CASSLSRGQGHGYTF	TGTGCCAGCAGCCTCTCCCGGGGTCAAGGACATGGCTACACCTTC
TRBV28	TRBJ1-1	NA	NA	CASRQDGPRAFF	TGTGCCAGCCGACAGGACGGCCCGAGGGCTTTCTTT
TRBV20-1	TRBJ2-7	NA	NA	CSARVSSDEQYF	TGCAGTGCTAGAGTGTCCTCTGACGAGCAGTACTTC
TRBV6-1	TRBJ1-2	NA	NA	CASSLTGYGYTF	TGTGCCAGCAGTCTCACAGGGTATGGCTACACCTTC
TRBV12-3/TRBV12-4	TRBJ2-2	NA	NA	CASSPTQLTGELFF	TGTGCCAGCAGTCCAACTCAACTCACCGGGGAGCTGTTTTTT
TRBV30	TRBJ2-7	TRBD1	NA	CAWRRVGQGAYEQYF	TGTGCCTGGAGGAGGGTGGGACAGGGGGCCTACGAGCAGTACTTC
TRBV6-2/TRBV6-3	TRBJ1-1	TRBD1	NA	CASSRDRVGTEAFF	TGTGCCAGCAGCAGAGACAGGGTAGGGACTGAAGCTTTCTTT
TRBV2	TRBJ1-1	NA	NA	CASSEGSFSTEAFF	TGTGCCAGCAGTGAAGGGAGTTTTAGCACTGAAGCTTTCTTT
TRBV12-1	TRBJ2-5	NA	NA	CASSFVRPSGGSETQYF	TGTGCCAGCAGCTTTGTGCGTCCTAGCGGGGGGTCAGAGACCCAGTACTTC
TRBV18	TRBJ1-5	TRBD1	few	CASSDREDSNQPQHF	TGTGCCAGCTCCGACAGGGAGGATAGCAATCAGCCCCAGCATTTT
TRBV19	TRBJ1-2	TRBD1	few	CATRGQGNYGYTF	TGTGCCACCAGGGGACAGGGCAACTATGGCTACACCTTC
TRBV2	TRBJ1-5	TRBD1	few	CASTMLTGTGNQPQHF	TGTGCCAGCACTATGCTGACAGGGACTGGCAATCAGCCCCAGCATTTT
TRBV20-1	TRBJ2-6	NA	NA	CSAQLGGTPQPRGANVLTF	TGCAGTGCCCAACTAGGTGGGACCCCCCAACCCCGGGGGGCCAACGTCCTGACTTTC